This section outlines one T cell receptor beta chain sequence together with its context. Its cognate antigen is unknown. CD45RO-negative cells were positively selected for CCR7, leaving out terminally differentiated effector memory CD45RA+ cells. There are 15 residues in the CDR3. V dropped 7 bases and J dropped 7; count of bases not matched to a gene: 14. In germline, CDR1 is WSHSY, CDR2 SAAADI. This entry belongs to a study of shared clonotypes between healthy human individuals. Study-wide points: Generation probability values for non-shared clonotypes were lower than those for clonotypes shared by all four donors.

Libraries were prepared by immunoSEQ multiplex PCR; TCRdb keeps only in-frame clonotypes and omits some of them. This table holds some 2,000,000 clones, approximately 94% found once. The chain joins TRBV10-2 to TRBJ1-1, with 8 bases fitting TRBD1. This TCR was recovered from a man between 18 and 29 years old in good health. Input material: naive CD8+ T cells sorted from blood. CDR3 DNA sequence: TGCGCCAGCAAGGTCAGTGCAGGGGGCGTTGATGAAGCTTTCTTT. Amino acids: CASKVSAGGVDEAFF.